The clone carrying this TCR beta chain was observed many times. Its matching antigen is unknown. This sample is drawn from a study of T cells in Graves' hyperthyroidism and ophthalmopathy. General observations from the study: A model of 13 V-J pairs discriminated ophthalmopathy from stable hyperthyroidism. A median about 6 months before onset, the model predicted ophthalmopathy.

What was amplified from RNA transcripts were TCR beta CDR3 regions. The HTBI primer set was used in a first-round RT-PCR of the TCR CDR3. From the multiplex PCR reads, TCRdb called clonotypes with MiXCR, one entry per CDR3 protein. Here the sample spans more than 450,000 distinct CDR3 sequences, 20% being singletons. CDR1 is SGDLS and CDR2 is YYNGEE in the germline V gene. The trim removed 4 bases at V and 7 bases at J, leaving 12 bases unmatched. This CDR3 spans 15 amino acids. The rearrangement uses TRBV9 and TRBJ2-7; 9 positions match TRBD2. This sequence originates from a man in his forties with Graves' ophthalmopathy. The material sequenced was blood. The CDR3 DNA reads as TGTGCCAGCAGCCCGGTAATAGCGGGAGTCCAGGAGCAGTACTTC. Encoded protein: CASSPVIAGVQEQYF.